This TCR beta chain was observed in a study of cytomegalovirus exposure and HLA in healthy donors. The V end was cut by 0 bases, the J end by 4 bases, with 12 bases between. CDR1 is LGHNA, CDR2 YNFKEQ, per germline. The CDR3 loop spans 15 amino acids. With 60 Vbeta and 13 Jbeta primers, the PCR was carried out. The table came from immunoSEQ multiplex PCR; TCRdb's copy has only in-frame clones and leaves some out. The sample holds 65,000 to 100,000 clones, roughly 77% seen once. This chain joins TRBV4-2 and TRBJ1-2, with a weak D call TRBD1 (5 bases). The receptor comes from a woman between 40 and 55 years old in good health and CMV-seropositive. The specimen was PBMCs. The CDR3 DNA follows: TGTGCCAGCAGCCAAGATGACAGCAAATTCTATGGCTACACCTTC. This gives the protein CASSQDDSKFYGYTF.